This TCR beta chain was identified in a study of Graves' ophthalmopathy and Graves' hyperthyroidism. From RNA, the CDR3 regions of TCR beta chains were amplified and sequenced. RT-PCR with HTBI primers came first, then second-round multiplex PCR. TCRdb re-called the multiplex PCR reads with MiXCR, one entry per CDR3 protein. This sample has about 370,000 distinct CDR3 sequences; around 17% occur once, and the top ten carry around 1.5%. This clonotype has a count of ten or more. Germline-derived CDR1 and CDR2 are MNHEY and SMNVEV (reference sequence). The CDR3 sequence is 17 residues long. Trimming stripped 1 base from V and 0 bases from J, with 10 bases between.

The sample was peripheral blood. V usage is TRBV27 and J usage is TRBJ1-6, with D hard to call. The receptor comes from a woman aged 18-29 years with Graves' ophthalmopathy. In DNA, the CDR3 is TGTGCCAGCAGTTTATTGGCGGAGGTCTCCTATAATTCACCCCTCCACTTT. This sequence encodes CASSLLAEVSYNSPLHF.